This T cell receptor beta chain is from a study of T cells after yellow fever vaccination. Using its own MiXCR run on the 5' RACE reads, TCRdb lists one record per CDR3 protein. The sample shows 500,000 to 700,000 distinct CDR3 sequences, over 15% of them seen only once. Only a few counts were recorded for this clonotype. Sequenced here: PBMCs, sampled 15 days after the yellow fever booster vaccination. The sequence was obtained from a man aged 25-45 years who received the YFV17D yellow fever vaccine.

CDR3 residues: CSARGREELTDTQYF. CDR3 in DNA: TGCAGTGCTAGAGGGCGGGAGGAACTCACAGATACGCAGTATTTT. The genes are TRBV20-1 and TRBJ2-3, with 8 bases matching TRBD2. With V trimmed by 1 base and J by 2 bases, 5 bases remained unmatched. Germline V gives CDR1 DFQATT, CDR2 SNEGSKA (reference sequence). The CDR3 is 15 residues long.